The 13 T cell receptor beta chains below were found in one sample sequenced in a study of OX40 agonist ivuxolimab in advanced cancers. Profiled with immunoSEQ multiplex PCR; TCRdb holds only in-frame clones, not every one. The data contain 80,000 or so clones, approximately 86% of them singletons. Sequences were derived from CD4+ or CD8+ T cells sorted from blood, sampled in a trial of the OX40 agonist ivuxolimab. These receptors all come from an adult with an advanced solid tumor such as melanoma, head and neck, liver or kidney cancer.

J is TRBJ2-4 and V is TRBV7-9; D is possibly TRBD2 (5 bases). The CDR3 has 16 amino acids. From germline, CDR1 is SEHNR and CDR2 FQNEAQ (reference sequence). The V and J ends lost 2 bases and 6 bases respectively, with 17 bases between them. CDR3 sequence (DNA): TGTGCCAGCAGCTTAACCCGGGTCTTAGAGGGAAACATTCAGTACTTC. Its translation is CASSLTRVLEGNIQYF.

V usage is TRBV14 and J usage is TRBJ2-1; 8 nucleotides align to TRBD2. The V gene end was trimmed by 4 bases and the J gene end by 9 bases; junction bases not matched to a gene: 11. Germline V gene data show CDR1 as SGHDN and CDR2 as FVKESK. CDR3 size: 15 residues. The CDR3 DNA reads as TGTGCCAGCAGCCCTTGGGGGCTAGCGGGTTCTGAGCAGTTCTTC. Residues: CASSPWGLAGSEQFF.

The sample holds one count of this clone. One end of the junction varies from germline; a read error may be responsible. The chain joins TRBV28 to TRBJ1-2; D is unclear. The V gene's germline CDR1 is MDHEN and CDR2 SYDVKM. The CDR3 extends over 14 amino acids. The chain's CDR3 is CAGSLPGGNYGYTF. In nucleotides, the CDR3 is TGTGCCGGCAGTTTGCCTGGCGGGAACTATGGCTACACCTTC.

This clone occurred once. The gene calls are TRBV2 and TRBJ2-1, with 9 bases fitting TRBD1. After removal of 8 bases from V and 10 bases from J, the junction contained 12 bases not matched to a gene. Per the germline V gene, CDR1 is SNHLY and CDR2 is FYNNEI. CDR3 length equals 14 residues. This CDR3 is CASDSGTGRKEQFF. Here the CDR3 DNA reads TGTGCCAGCGACTCGGGGACAGGGAGAAAGGAGCAGTTCTTC.

CDR3 bases: TGTGCCAGCAGTCCAACAGGGTCTGGAAACACCATATATTTT. Translated, it gives CASSPTGSGNTIYF. This sequence joins TRBV2 and TRBJ1-3, with D possibly being TRBD1 (6 bases). CDR1 SNHLY and CDR2 FYNNEI come from the germline V gene. The CDR3 contains 14 residues. V dropped 5 bases and J dropped 1 base, with 9 bases sitting between them.

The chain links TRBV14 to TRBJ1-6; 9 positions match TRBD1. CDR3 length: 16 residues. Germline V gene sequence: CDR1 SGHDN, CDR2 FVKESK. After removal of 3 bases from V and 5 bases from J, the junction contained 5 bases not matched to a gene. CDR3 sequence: CASSHRTGVHNSPLHF. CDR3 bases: TGTGCCAGCAGCCATCGGACAGGGGTTCATAATTCACCCCTCCACTTT.

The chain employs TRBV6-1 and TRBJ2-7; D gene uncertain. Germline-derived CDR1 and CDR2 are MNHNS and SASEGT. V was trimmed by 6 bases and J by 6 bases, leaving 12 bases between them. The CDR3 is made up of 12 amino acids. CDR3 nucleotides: TGTGCCAGCAGAAACCCCAAACGCGAGCAGTACTTC. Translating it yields CASRNPKREQYF.

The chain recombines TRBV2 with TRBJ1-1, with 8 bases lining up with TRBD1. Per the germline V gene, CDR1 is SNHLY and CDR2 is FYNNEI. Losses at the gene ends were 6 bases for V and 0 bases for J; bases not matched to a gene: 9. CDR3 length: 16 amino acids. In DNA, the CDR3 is TGTGCCAGCAGCATAAGACAGGGGAGAATGAACACTGAAGCTTTCTTT. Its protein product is CASSIRQGRMNTEAFF.

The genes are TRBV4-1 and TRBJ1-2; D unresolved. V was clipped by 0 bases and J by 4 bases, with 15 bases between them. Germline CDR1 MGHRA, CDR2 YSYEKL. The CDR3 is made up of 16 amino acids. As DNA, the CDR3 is TGCGCCAGCAGCCAAGAACCTTCCGACGTAATCTATGGCTACACCTTC. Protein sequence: CASSQEPSDVIYGYTF.

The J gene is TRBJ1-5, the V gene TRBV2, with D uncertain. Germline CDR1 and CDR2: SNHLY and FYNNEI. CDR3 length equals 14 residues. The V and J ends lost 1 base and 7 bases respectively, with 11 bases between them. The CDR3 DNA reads TGTGCCAGCAGTGAAGGGAAGCCGGGCCAGCCCCAGCATTTT. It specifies CASSEGKPGQPQHF.

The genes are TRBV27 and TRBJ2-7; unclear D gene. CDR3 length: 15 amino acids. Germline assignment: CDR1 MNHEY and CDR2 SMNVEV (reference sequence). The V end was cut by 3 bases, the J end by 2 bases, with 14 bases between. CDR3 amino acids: CASSFRELPPYEQYF. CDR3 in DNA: TGTGCCAGCAGTTTTCGAGAGCTCCCCCCCTACGAGCAGTACTTC.

The CDR3 bases are TGTGCCAGCAGTCCTCCTTACAATGAGCAGTTCTTC. It codes for CASSPPYNEQFF. The chain recombines TRBV13 with TRBJ2-1; D ambiguous. Trimming removed 6 bases at V and 4 bases at J, with 7 bases between. This CDR3 contains 12 residues. Germline-derived CDR1 and CDR2 are PRHDT and FYEKMQ (reference sequence). Full variable domain (remainder filled in from reference TRBV13 and TRBJ2-1): AAGVIQSPRHLIKEKRETATLKCYPIPRHDTVYWYQQGPGQDPQFLISFYEKMQSDKGSIPDRFSAQQFSDYHSELNMSSLELGDSALYFCASSPPYNEQFFGPGTRLTVL.

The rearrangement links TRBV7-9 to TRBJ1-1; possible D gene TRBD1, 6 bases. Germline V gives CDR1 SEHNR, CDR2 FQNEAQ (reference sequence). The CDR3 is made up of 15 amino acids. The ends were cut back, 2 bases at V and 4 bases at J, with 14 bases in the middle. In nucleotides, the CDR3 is TGTGCCAGCAGCTTACCGACACAGGGAACCACTGAAGCTTTCTTT. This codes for CASSLPTQGTTEAFF.